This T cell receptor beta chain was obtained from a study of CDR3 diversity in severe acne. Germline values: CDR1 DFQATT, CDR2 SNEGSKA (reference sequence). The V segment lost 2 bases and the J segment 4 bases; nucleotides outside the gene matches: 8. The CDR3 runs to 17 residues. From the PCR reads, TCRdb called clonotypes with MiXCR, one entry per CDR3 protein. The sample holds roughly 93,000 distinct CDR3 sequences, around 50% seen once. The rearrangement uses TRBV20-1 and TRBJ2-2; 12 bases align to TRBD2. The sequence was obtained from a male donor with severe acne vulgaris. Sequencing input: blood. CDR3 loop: CSARPGLAGLCTGELFF. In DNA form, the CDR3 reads TGCAGTGCTAGACCGGGACTAGCGGGCTTGTGCACCGGGGAGCTGTTTTTT.